The clone carrying this T cell receptor (beta chain) came up a few times. Its antigen remains unknown. The sample contains more than one DNA sequence encoding this CDR3. The entry originates in a study of T cell responses to AZD1222 COVID-19 vaccine. Pooled samples include second doses given at about 4 or 12 weeks. Regarding the study as a whole: Increases in Spike-specific TCR breadth and depth were seen after two AZD1222 doses. Donor demographics were predominantly white British with a female majority; clonal diversity may be underestimated.

The data were produced by immunoSEQ multiplex PCR, yet TCRdb's version contains in-frame clones alone and is incomplete. The profile shows about 130,000 clones, approximately 90% of them singletons. The clonotype was recovered from an adult who received the AZD1222 COVID-19 vaccine. Sample: peripheral blood, taken 28 days after the second AZD1222 dose.

CDR3 DNA: TGTGCCAGCAGCTTTCGACTAGCGGGAACAGATACGCAGTATTTT. Translated: CASSFRLAGTDTQYF. The J gene is TRBJ2-3, the V gene TRBV13; TRBD2 agrees at 11 bases. CDR1 and CDR2 (germline): PRHDT, FYEKMQ (reference sequence). The CDR3 sequence is 15 residues long. V trimming: 3 bases; J trimming: 3 bases; junction bases outside the gene matches: 2.